This T cell receptor (beta chain) was found in a study of OX40 agonist ivuxolimab in advanced cancers. Turning to the study itself: Participants, around 80% male, averaged around 64 years of age, ranging from about 23 to 85. Participants could have had prior anti-PD-1, anti-PD-L1 or anti-CTLA-4 therapy, and more than 35% had some.

CDR3 length: 14 amino acids. Germline CDR1 is SGHDT and CDR2 is YYEEEE. Between the trimmed V and J ends, which lost 9 bases and 11 bases, there was a span of 23 bases. The study's findings and limits: Doses of 0.1 to 3.0 mg/kg were accompanied by clonal expansion of CD4+ and CD8+ blood T cells by week 6. On average, CD8+ T cells had more expanded clones than CD4+.

Remarks on this clone: Its antigen is unknown.

Sequencing used immunoSEQ multiplex PCR; TCRdb keeps in-frame clones, though not all of them. Of about 110,000 clones listed, roughly 87% are singletons. The J gene is TRBJ1-4, the V gene TRBV5-6; possible D gene TRBD1, 5 bases. The TCR was taken from an adult with an advanced solid tumor such as melanoma, head and neck, liver or kidney cancer. The starting material was CD4+ or CD8+ T cells sorted from blood, obtained in a trial of the OX40 agonist ivuxolimab. CDR3 sequence (DNA): TGTGCCACTAGTCTATCCATACAGGAGGGGAAACTGTTTTTT. This encodes CATSLSIQEGKLFF.